The 15 T cell receptor beta chains given below trace back to one sample, sequenced in a study of cytomegalovirus exposure and HLA in healthy donors. In the PCR, 60 Vbeta and 13 Jbeta primers were used. Data came from immunoSEQ multiplex PCR; TCRdb stores just in-frame clones and leaves some out. The sample carries 190,000 or so clones, about 79% recorded once. The material sequenced was PBMCs. The receptors shown here come from a boy aged 2 to 9 in good health and CMV-seronegative.

This clone was counted only a few times. The V gene is TRBV7-6, the J gene TRBJ2-2, with a tentative D call TRBD1 (6 bases). CDR3 size: 15 residues. With 4 bases removed from V and 2 bases from J, the gap between germline ends came to 11 bases. Germline values: CDR1 SGHVS, CDR2 FNYEAQ. The CDR3 bases are TGTGCCAGCAGCTCGGGACATTTAAACACCGGGGAGCTGTTTTTT. Its protein product is CASSSGHLNTGELFF. Combining the CDR3 with reference TRBV7-6 and TRBJ2-2 gives the whole variable domain GAGVSQSPRYKVTKRGQDVALRCDPISGHVSLYWYRQALGQGPEFLTYFNYEAQQDKSGLPNDRFSAERPEGSISTLTIQRTEQRDSAMYRCASSSGHLNTGELFFGEGSRLTVL.

V usage is TRBV13 and J usage is TRBJ2-2; the match to TRBD2 covers 9 bases. V lost 1 base to trimming and J lost 5 bases; unmatched junction nucleotides: 2. The CDR3 has 15 residues. Per the germline V gene, CDR1 is PRHDT and CDR2 is FYEKMQ (reference sequence). In DNA, the CDR3 is TGTGCCAGCAGCTTAGCAGCGGGGGGAACCGGGGAGCTGTTTTTT. Translation gives CASSLAAGGTGELFF.

As to this clone: A read error may produce the germline difference seen at one junction end. The chain joins TRBV7-9 to TRBJ1-2, with D possibly being TRBD1 (5 bases). CDR1 and CDR2 from the germline V gene are SEHNR and FQNEAQ (reference sequence). This CDR3 comprises 13 residues. The CDR3 region has the DNA TGTGCCAGCAGCCCCGGAGGGGCTGAAGGCTACGCCTTC. As protein: CASSPGGAEGYAF.

This clone has just a few counts. The V call is TRBV30, the J call TRBJ1-2; D is unclear. Germline V lookup: CDR1 GTSNPN, CDR2 SVGIG (reference sequence). CDR3 size: 13 residues. V dropped 0 bases and J dropped 2 bases, with 7 bases sitting between them. The CDR3 DNA reads as TGTGCCTGGAGTGTATCGACAAACTATGGCTACACCTTC. This encodes CAWSVSTNYGYTF.

The V call is TRBV18, the J call TRBJ1-2; 7 positions agree with TRBD1. V lost 2 bases and J lost 1; bases outside the gene matches: 13. Germline assignment: CDR1 KGHSH and CDR2 LQKENI. This CDR3 spans 18 amino acids. The CDR3 DNA sequence: TGTGCCAGCTCACCATCAGGGGGAGCGGTTACGGATAACTATGGCTACACCTTC. Its translation: CASSPSGGAVTDNYGYTF.

This chain joins TRBV4-2 and TRBJ2-7, with D possibly being TRBD2 (7 bases). The CDR3 extends over 15 amino acids. The V end was cut by 1 base, the J end by 2 bases, with 12 bases between. Germline lookup yields CDR1 LGHNA and CDR2 YNFKEQ. The CDR3 sequence is CASSQGGGPPYEQYF. The DNA for the CDR3 is TGTGCCAGCAGCCAAGGGGGGGGGCCCCCCTACGAGCAGTACTTC.

The V gene is TRBV29-1, the J gene TRBJ2-3; TRBD2 is a possible D gene (5 bases). In germline, CDR1 is SQVTM, CDR2 ANQGSEA. Trimming took off 3 bases at V and 6 bases at J, with 10 bases between the two ends. The CDR3 runs 12 residues. The chain's CDR3 is CSVETNFDTQYF. DNA of the CDR3: TGCAGCGTTGAGACTAATTTTGATACGCAGTATTTT.

V usage is TRBV7-8 and J usage is TRBJ2-3; 8 nucleotides align to TRBD1. The CDR3 totals 13 residues. J gave up 9 bases and V 5 bases, and 7 bases lay outside the gene matches. CDR1 is SGHVS and CDR2 is FQNEAQ in the germline V gene. DNA of the CDR3: TGTGCCAGCAGCCCGGCCGGACAGGGAACGCAGTATTTT. Amino acids: CASSPAGQGTQYF.

The rearrangement joins TRBV7-2 to TRBJ2-7; 11 bases fit TRBD1. This CDR3 has 15 residues. J was trimmed by 4 bases and V by 0 bases; bases with no gene match: 2. CDR1 is SGHTA, CDR2 FQGNSA, per germline. CDR3 nucleotides: TGTGCCAGCAGCTTAGCGGGGACAGGGGGGTACGAGCAGTACTTC. This sequence encodes CASSLAGTGGYEQYF.

In its sample, this clone was seen a few times. The chain couples TRBV6-5 to TRBJ2-5; the match to TRBD1 covers 7 bases. CDR1 is MNHEY, CDR2 SVGAGI, per germline. The V and J ends lost 1 base and 4 bases, in that order; junction bases with no gene match: 6. The CDR3 totals 15 residues. CDR3 DNA: TGTGCCAGCAGTTACTTACAGGGGACGGGAGAGACCCAGTACTTC. Amino acid sequence: CASSYLQGTGETQYF.

The V call is TRBV11-3, the J call TRBJ2-1; 8 bases map to TRBD2. CDR1 is SGHNT, CDR2 YENEEA, per germline. The CDR3 runs to 14 residues. Germline trimming cut 5 bases from V and 4 bases from J; bases unmatched to any gene: 4. This CDR3 is CASSPSGGYNEQFF. The DNA of the CDR3 is TGTGCCAGCAGCCCCAGCGGGGGTTACAATGAGCAGTTCTTC.

The chain links TRBV5-6 to TRBJ1-1, with D perhaps matching TRBD1 (5 bases). Germline V CDR1 and CDR2: SGHDT, YYEEEE. V dropped 2 bases and J dropped 0 bases, with 11 bases sitting between them. The CDR3 totals 15 residues. CDR3 region: CASSFWGAMNTEAFF. CDR3 nucleotide sequence: TGTGCCAGCAGCTTTTGGGGCGCTATGAACACTGAAGCTTTCTTT. Full variable domain (missing parts from reference TRBV5-6 and TRBJ1-1): DAGVTQSPTHLIKTRGQQVTLRCSPKSGHDTVSWYQQALGQGPQFIFQYYEEEERQRGNFPDRFSGHQFPNYSSELNVNALLLGDSALYLCASSFWGAMNTEAFFGQGTRLTVV.

V is TRBV7-9 and J is TRBJ1-1; 8 bases align to TRBD1. J was trimmed by 11 bases and V by 5 bases; bases with no gene match: 10. Germline loops: CDR1 SEHNR, CDR2 FQNEAQ (reference sequence). The CDR3 sequence is 13 residues long. CDR3 residues: CASSPRQGLEAFF. DNA of the CDR3: TGTGCCAGCAGCCCCCGACAGGGGCTAGAGGCTTTCTTT. Variable domain in full (rest from reference TRBV7-9 and TRBJ1-1): DTGVSQNPRHKITKRGQNVTFRCDPISEHNRLYWYRQTLGQGPEFLTYFQNEAQLEKSRLLSDRFSAERPKGSFSTLEIQRTEQGDSAMYLCASSPRQGLEAFFGQGTRLTVV.

The chain is built from TRBV5-4 and TRBJ1-5, with no clear D. Germline assignment: CDR1 SGHNT and CDR2 YYREEE (reference sequence). V was pared by 1 base and J by 5 bases, with 7 bases between. This CDR3 has 13 amino acids. CDR3 DNA sequence: TGTGCCAGCAGCTTGAATCGGGATCAGCCCCAGCATTTT. As protein: CASSLNRDQPQHF.

This chain links TRBV6-1 with TRBJ2-3; the match to TRBD2 covers 10 bases. The CDR3 totals 15 residues. Unmatched junction bases numbered 5, after V lost 4 bases and J lost 4 bases. Germline values: CDR1 MNHNS, CDR2 SASEGT. This CDR3 reads CASSGAGGDSDTQYF. The CDR3 bases are TGTGCCAGCAGTGGAGCGGGGGGGGATTCAGATACGCAGTATTTT.